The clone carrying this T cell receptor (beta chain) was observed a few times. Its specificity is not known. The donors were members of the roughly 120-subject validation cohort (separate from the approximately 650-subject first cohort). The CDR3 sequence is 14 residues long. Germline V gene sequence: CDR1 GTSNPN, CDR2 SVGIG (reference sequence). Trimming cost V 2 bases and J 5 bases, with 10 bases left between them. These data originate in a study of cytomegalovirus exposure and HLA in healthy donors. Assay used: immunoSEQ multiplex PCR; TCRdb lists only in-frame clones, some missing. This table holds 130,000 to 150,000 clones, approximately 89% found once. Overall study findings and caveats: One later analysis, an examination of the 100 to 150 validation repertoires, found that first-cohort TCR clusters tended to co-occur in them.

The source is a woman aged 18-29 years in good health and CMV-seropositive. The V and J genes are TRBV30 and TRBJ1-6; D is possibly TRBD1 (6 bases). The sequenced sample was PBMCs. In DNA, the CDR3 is TGTGCCTGGAGTCCACAGGGCGATAATTCACCCCTCCACTTT. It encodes CAWSPQGDNSPLHF.